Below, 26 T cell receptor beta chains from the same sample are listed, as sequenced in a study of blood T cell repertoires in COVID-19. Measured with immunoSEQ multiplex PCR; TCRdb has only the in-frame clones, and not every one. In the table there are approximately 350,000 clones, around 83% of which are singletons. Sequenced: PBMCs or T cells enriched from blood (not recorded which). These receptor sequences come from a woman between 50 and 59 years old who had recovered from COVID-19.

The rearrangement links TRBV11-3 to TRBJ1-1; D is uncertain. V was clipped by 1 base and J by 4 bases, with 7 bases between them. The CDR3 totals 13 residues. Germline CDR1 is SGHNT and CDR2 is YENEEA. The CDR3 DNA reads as TGTGCCAGCAGCTTAGTCGACATCACTGAAGCTTTCTTT. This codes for CASSLVDITEAFF.

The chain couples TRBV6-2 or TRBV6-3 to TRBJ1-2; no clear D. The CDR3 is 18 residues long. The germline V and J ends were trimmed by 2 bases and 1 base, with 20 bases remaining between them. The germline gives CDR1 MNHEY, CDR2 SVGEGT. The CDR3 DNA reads TGTGCCAGCAGTTACCTAGTTACGACGGGAAATTATAACTATGGCTACACCTTC. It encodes CASSYLVTTGNYNYGYTF.

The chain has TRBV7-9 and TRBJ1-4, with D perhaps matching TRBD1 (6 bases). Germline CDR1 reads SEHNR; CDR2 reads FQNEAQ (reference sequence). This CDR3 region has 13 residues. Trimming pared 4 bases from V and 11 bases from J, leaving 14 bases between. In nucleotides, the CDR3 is TGTGCCAGCAGCTCAATCAACAGGGACAAACTGTTTTTT. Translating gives CASSSINRDKLFF. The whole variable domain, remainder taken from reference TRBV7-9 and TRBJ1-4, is DTGVSQNPRHKITKRGQNVTFRCDPISEHNRLYWYRQTLGQGPEFLTYFQNEAQLEKSRLLSDRFSAERPKGSFSTLEIQRTEQGDSAMYLCASSSINRDKLFFGSGTQLSVL.

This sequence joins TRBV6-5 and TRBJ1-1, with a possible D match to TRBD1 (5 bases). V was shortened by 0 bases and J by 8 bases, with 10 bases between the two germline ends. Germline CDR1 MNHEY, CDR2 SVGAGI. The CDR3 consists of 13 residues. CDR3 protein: CASSYSARGEAFF. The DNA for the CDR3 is TGTGCCAGCAGTTACTCCGCTCGGGGGGAAGCTTTCTTT.

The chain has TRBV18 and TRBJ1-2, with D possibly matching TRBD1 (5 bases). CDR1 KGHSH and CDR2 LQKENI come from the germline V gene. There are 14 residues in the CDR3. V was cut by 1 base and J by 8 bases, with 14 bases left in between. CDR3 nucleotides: TGTGCCAGCTCACCACAGGGGAGGGGAGGAGGCTACACCTTC. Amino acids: CASSPQGRGGGYTF.

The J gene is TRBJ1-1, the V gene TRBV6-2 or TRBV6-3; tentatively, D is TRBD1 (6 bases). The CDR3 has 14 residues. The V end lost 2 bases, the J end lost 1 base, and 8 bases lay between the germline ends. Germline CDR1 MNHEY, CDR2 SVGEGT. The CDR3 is CASSYLQGNTEAFF. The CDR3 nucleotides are TGTGCCAGCAGTTACCTACAGGGGAACACTGAAGCTTTCTTT.

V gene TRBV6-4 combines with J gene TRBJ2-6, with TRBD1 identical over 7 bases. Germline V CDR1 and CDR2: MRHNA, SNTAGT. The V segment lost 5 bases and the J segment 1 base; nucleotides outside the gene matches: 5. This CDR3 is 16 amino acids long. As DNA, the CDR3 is TGTGCCAGCAGTTCCTCAGGGGGATCTGGGGCCAACGTCCTGACTTTC. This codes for CASSSSGGSGANVLTF.

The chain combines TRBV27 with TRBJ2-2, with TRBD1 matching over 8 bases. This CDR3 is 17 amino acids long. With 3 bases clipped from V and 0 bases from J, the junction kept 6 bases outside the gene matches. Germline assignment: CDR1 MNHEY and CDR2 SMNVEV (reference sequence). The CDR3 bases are TGTGCCAGCAGTTTCGACCCGACAGGGGCGAACACCGGGGAGCTGTTTTTT. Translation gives CASSFDPTGANTGELFF.

Written as DNA, the CDR3 is TGTGCCAGCAGTTATCGGGGTGCTGAGCAGTTCTTC. Translated: CASSYRGAEQFF. V and J are TRBV6-2 or TRBV6-3 and TRBJ2-1, with D tentatively TRBD2 (5 bases). Germline CDR1 is MNHEY and CDR2 is SVGEGT. The CDR3 totals 12 residues. Trimming removed 3 bases from V and 9 bases from J, with 9 bases in between.

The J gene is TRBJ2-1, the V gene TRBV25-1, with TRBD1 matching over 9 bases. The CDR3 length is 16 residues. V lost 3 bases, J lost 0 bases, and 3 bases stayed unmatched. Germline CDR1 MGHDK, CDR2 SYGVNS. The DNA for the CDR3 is TGTGCCAGCAGTGATTCGGACAGGGGCTCCTACAATGAGCAGTTCTTC. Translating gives CASSDSDRGSYNEQFF.

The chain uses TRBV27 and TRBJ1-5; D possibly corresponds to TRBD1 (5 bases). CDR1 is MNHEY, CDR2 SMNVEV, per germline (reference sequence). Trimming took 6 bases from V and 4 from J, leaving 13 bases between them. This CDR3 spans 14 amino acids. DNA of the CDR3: TGTGCCAGCAGCCAGGGTGGCGGTAATCAGCCCCAGCATTTT. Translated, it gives CASSQGGGNQPQHF.

The CDR3 here is CASSRVPGQGRSGNTIYF. The CDR3 DNA reads as TGTGCCAGCAGCCGCGTCCCGGGACAGGGGAGGTCTGGAAACACCATATATTTT. V usage is TRBV4-2 and J usage is TRBJ1-3; 10 nucleotides line up with TRBD1. The CDR3 spans 18 residues. V lost 4 bases to trimming and J lost 1 base; unmatched junction nucleotides: 10. Germline values: CDR1 LGHNA, CDR2 YNFKEQ.

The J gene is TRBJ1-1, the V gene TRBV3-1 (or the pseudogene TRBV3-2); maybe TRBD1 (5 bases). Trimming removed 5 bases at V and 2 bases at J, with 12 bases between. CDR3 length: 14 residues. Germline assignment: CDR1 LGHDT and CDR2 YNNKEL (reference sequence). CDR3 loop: CASSFRGGNTEAFF. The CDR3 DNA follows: TGTGCCAGCAGCTTCCGGGGGGGTAACACTGAAGCTTTCTTT.

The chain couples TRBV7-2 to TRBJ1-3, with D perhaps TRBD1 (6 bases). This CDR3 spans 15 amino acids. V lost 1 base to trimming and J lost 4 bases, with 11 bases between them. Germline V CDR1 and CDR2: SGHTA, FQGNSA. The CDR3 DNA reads TGTGCCAGCAGCTTAGGACAGGTCTCCGGAAACACCATATATTTT. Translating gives CASSLGQVSGNTIYF.

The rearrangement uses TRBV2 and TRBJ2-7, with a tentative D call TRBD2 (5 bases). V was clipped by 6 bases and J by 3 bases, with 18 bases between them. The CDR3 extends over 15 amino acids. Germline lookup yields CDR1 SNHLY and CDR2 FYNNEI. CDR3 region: CASRGGPTPNYEQYF. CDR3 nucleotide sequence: TGTGCCAGCAGGGGCGGGCCCACTCCCAACTACGAGCAGTACTTC.

The CDR3 sequence: CASSIRARVEEKLFF. The DNA for the CDR3 is TGTGCCAGTAGTATACGCGCCAGGGTTGAAGAAAAACTGTTTTTT. J is TRBJ1-4 and V is TRBV19; maybe TRBD1 (5 bases). V lost 2 bases, J lost 8 bases, and 15 bases lay in between. Germline V gene data show CDR1 as LNHDA and CDR2 as SQIVND (reference sequence). CDR3 length equals 15 residues. Using reference TRBV19 and TRBJ1-4 for the parts outside the CDR3, the full variable domain is DGGITQSPKYLFRKEGQNVTLSCEQNLNHDAMYWYRQDPGQGLRLIYYSQIVNDFQKGDIAEGYSVSREKKESFPLTVTSAQKNPTAFYLCASSIRARVEEKLFFGSGTQLSVL.

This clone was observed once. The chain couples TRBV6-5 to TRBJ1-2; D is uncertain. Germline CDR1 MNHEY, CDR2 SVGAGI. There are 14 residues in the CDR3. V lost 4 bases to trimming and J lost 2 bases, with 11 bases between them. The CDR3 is CASSSRLVNYGYTF. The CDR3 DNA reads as TGTGCCAGCAGTTCCCGACTGGTGAACTATGGCTACACCTTC.

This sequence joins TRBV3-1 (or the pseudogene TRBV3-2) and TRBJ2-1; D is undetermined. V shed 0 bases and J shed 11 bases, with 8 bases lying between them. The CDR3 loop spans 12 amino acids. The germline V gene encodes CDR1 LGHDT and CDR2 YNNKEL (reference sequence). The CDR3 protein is CASSQETDKQFF. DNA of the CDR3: TGTGCCAGCAGCCAAGAAACAGACAAGCAGTTCTTC.

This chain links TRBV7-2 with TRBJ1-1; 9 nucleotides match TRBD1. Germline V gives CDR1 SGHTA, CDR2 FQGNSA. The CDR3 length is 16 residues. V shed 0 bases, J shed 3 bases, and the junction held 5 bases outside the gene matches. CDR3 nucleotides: TGTGCCAGCAGCTTAGCGTTGACAGGGGGTTACACTGAAGCTTTCTTT. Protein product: CASSLALTGGYTEAFF.

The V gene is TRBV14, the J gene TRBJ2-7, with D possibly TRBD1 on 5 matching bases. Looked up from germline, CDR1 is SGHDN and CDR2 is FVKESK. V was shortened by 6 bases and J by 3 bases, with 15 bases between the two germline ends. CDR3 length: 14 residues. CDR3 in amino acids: CASRPSGLGYEQYF. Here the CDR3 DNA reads TGTGCCAGCAGACCCTCAGGGTTGGGCTACGAGCAGTACTTC.

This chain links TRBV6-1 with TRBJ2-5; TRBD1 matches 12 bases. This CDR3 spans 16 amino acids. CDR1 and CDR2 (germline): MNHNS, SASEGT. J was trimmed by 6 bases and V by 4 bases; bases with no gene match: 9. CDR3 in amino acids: CASSARDRGLEKTQYF. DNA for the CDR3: TGTGCCAGCAGTGCCCGGGACAGGGGGCTTGAGAAGACCCAGTACTTC.

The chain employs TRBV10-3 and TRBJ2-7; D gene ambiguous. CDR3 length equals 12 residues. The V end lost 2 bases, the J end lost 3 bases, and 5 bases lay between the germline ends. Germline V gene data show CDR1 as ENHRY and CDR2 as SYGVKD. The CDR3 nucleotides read TGTGCCATCAGTGAGGGCAGCTACGAGCAGTACTTC. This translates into CAISEGSYEQYF.

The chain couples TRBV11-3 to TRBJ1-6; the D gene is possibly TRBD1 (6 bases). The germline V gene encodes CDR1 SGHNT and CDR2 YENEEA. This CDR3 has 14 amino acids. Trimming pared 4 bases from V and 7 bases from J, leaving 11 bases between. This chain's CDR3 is CASSSAGDNSPLHF. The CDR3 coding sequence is TGTGCCAGCAGCTCGGCAGGGGACAATTCACCCCTCCACTTT.

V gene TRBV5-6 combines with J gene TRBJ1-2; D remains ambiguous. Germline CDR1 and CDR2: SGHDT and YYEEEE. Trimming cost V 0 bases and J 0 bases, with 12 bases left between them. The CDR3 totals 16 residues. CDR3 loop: CASSLGGFWTNYGYTF. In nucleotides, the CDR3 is TGTGCCAGCAGCTTGGGAGGATTCTGGACTAACTATGGCTACACCTTC.

Here the CDR3 DNA reads TGTGCCAGCAGCGTTCATGTCCAGGCTGAAGCTTTCTTT. Amino acids: CASSVHVQAEAFF. V gene TRBV9 combines with J gene TRBJ1-1; D unresolved. The ends were cut back, 2 bases at V and 6 bases at J, with 11 bases in the middle. Germline-derived CDR1 and CDR2 are SGDLS and YYNGEE. The CDR3 sequence is 13 residues long.

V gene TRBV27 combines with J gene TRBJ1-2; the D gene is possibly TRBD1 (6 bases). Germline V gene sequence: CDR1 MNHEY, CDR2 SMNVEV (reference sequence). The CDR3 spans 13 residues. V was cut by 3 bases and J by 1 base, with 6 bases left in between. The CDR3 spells CASSFRGNYGYTF. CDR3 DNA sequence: TGTGCCAGCAGTTTCAGGGGTAACTATGGCTACACCTTC.